This T cell receptor (beta chain) comes out of a study of OX40 agonist ivuxolimab in advanced cancers. Sequencing used immunoSEQ multiplex PCR; TCRdb keeps in-frame clones, though not all of them. The sample consists of over 45,000 clones, roughly 84% of them appearing once. By frequency in the sample, this clone is medium-sized. Trimming removed 5 bases from V and 2 bases from J, with 9 bases in between. The CDR3 has 13 amino acids. Germline CDR1 is LNHDA and CDR2 is SQIVND (reference sequence). This chain joins TRBV19 and TRBJ1-1; D ambiguous. The clonotype originates from an adult with an advanced solid tumor such as melanoma, head and neck, liver or kidney cancer. The material was CD4+ or CD8+ T cells sorted from blood, obtained in a trial of the OX40 agonist ivuxolimab. The CDR3 loop reads CASSYKVNTEAFF. In DNA, the CDR3 is TGTGCCAGTAGTTACAAGGTAAACACTGAAGCTTTCTTT.